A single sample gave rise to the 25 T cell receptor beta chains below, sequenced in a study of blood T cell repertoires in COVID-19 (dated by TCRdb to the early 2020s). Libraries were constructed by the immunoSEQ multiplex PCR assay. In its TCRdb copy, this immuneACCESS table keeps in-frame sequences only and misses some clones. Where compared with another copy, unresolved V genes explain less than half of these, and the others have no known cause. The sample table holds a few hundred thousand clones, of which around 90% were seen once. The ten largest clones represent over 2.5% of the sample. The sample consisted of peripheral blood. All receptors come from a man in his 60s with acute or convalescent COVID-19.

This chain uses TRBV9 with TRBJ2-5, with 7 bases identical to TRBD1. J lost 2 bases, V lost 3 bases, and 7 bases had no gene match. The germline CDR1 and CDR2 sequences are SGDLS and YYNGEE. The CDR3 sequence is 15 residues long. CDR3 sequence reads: CASSETGTAQETQYF. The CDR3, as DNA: TGTGCCAGCAGCGAGACCGGGACAGCGCAAGAGACCCAGTACTTC.

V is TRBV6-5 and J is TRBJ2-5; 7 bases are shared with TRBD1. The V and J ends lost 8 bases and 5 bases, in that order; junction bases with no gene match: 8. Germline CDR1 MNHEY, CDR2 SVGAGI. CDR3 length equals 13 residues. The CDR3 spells CASDRDRVETQYF. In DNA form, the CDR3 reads TGTGCCAGCGACAGAGACAGGGTTGAGACCCAGTACTTC.

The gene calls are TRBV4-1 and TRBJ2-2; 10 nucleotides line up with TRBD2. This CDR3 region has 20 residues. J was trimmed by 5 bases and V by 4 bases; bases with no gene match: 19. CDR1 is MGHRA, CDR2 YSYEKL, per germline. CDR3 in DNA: TGCGCCAGCAGCCCCCTCCCTTCGGCTAGCGGGGGTTATAGAACCGGGGAGCTGTTTTTT. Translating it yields CASSPLPSASGGYRTGELFF.

CDR3 sequence (DNA): TGTGCCAGCAGCCCTCCTAGGAGGGGGCGCGTAGAGACCCAGTACTTC. Its translation: CASSPPRRGRVETQYF. The V and J genes are TRBV7-8 and TRBJ2-5, with D tentatively TRBD1 (7 bases). The CDR3 is made up of 16 amino acids. V was shortened by 5 bases and J by 4 bases, with 20 bases between the two germline ends. The germline V gene encodes CDR1 SGHVS and CDR2 FQNEAQ. The full variable domain, its missing parts supplied by reference TRBV7-8 and TRBJ2-5, is GAGVSQSPRYKVAKRGQDVALRCDPISGHVSLFWYQQALGQGPEFLTYFQNEAQLDKSGLPSDRFFAERPEGSVSTLKIQRTQQEDSAVYLCASSPPRRGRVETQYFGPGTRLLVL.

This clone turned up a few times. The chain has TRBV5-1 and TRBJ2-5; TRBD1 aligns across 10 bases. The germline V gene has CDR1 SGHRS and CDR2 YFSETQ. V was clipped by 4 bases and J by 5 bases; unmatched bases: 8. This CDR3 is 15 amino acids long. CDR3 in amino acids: CASSVPGTGEETQYF. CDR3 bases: TGCGCCAGCAGCGTCCCCGGGACAGGGGAGGAGACCCAGTACTTC.

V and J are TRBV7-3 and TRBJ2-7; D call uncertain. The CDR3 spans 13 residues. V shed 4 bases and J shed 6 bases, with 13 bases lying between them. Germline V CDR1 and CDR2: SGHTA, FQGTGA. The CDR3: CASSSDTRGEQYF. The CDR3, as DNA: TGTGCCAGCAGCTCGGATACCCGCGGCGAGCAGTACTTC. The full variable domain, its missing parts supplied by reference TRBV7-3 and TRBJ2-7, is GAGVSQTPSNKVTEKGKYVELRCDPISGHTALYWYRQSLGQGPEFLIYFQGTGAADDSGLPNDRFFAVRPEGSVSTLKIQRTERGDSAVYLCASSSDTRGEQYFGPGTRLTVT.

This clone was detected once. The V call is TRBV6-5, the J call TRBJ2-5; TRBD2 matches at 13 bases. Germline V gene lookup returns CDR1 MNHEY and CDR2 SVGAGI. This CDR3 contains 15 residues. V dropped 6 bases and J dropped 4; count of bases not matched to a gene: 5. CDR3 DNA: TGTGCCAGCAGCGAGACTAGCGGGGGGCGAGAGACCCAGTACTTC. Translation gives CASSETSGGRETQYF.

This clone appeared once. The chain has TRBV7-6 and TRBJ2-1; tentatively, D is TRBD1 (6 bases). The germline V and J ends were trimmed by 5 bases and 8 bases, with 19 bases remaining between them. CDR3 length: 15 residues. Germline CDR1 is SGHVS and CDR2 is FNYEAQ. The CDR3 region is CASSAGTHRAHEQFF. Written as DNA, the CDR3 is TGTGCCAGCAGCGCAGGGACCCACAGGGCGCATGAGCAGTTCTTC.

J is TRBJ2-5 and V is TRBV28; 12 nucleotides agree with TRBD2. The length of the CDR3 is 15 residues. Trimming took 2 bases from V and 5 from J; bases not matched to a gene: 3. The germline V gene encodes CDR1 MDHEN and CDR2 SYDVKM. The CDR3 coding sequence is TGTGCCAGCAGTTTACTAGCGGGGGGGCTTGAGACCCAGTACTTC. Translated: CASSLLAGGLETQYF.

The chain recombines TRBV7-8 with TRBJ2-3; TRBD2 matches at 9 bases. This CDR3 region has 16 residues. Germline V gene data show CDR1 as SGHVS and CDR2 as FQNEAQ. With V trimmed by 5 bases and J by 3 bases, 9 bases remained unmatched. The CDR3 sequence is CASSPLTSGQTDTQYF. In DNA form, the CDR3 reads TGTGCCAGCAGCCCACTGACTAGCGGCCAGACAGATACGCAGTATTTT.

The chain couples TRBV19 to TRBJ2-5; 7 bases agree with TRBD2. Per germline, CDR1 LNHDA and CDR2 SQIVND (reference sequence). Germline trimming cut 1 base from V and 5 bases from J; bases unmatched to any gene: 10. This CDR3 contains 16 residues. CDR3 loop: CASSIGQRGVGETQYF. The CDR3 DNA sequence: TGTGCCAGTAGTATAGGTCAGCGGGGAGTCGGGGAGACCCAGTACTTC.

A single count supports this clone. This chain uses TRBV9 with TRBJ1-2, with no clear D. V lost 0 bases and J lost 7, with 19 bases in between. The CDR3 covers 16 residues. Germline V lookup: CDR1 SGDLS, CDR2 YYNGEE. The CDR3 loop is CASSVDAREGLSGYTF. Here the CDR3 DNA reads TGTGCCAGCAGCGTAGATGCTCGGGAGGGATTGAGTGGCTACACCTTC.

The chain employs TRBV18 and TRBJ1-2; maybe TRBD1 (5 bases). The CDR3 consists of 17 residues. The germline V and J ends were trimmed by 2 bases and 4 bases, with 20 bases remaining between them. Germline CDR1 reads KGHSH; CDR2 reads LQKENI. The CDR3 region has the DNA TGTGCCAGCTCACCAACCTCGGGGGTCGGCAAAGCCTATGGCTACACCTTC. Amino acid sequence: CASSPTSGVGKAYGYTF.

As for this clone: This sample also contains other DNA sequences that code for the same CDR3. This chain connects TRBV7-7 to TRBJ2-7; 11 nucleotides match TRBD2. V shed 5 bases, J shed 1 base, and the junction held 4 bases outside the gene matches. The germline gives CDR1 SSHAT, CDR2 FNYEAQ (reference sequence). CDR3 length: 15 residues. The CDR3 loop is CASSPLAGGSYEQYF. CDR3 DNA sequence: TGTGCCAGCAGCCCCCTAGCGGGGGGTTCCTACGAGCAGTACTTC.

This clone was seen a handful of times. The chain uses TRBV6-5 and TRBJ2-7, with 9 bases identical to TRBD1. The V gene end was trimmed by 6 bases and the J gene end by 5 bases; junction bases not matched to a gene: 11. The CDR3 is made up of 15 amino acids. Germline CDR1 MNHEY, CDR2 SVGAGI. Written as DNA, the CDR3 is TGTGCCAGCAGCCCCCGGGGGACAGGGAGGGACGAGCAGTACTTC. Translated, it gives CASSPRGTGRDEQYF.

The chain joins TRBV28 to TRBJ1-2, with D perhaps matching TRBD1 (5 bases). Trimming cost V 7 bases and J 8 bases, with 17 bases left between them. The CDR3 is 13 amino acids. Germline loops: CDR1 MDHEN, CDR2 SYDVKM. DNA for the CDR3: TGTGCCAGCACCCACGACAGCCGTGGAGGCTACACCTTC. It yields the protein CASTHDSRGGYTF.

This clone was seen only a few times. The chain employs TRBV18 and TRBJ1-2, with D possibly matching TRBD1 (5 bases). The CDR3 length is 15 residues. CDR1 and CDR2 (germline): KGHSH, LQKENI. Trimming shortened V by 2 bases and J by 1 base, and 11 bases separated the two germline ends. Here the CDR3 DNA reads TGTGCCAGCTCACCAGAGCAGGGCGATAACTATGGCTACACCTTC. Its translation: CASSPEQGDNYGYTF.

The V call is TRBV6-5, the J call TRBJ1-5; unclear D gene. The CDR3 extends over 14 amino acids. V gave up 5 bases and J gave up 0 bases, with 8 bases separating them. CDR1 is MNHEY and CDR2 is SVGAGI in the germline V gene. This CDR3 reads CASSRVPSNQPQHF. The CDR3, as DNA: TGTGCCAGCAGTCGCGTCCCTAGCAATCAGCCCCAGCATTTT.

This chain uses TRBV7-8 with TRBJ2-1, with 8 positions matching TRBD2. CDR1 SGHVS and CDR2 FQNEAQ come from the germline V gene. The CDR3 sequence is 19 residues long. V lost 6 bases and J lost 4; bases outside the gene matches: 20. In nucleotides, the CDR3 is TGTGCCAGCAGTCCCCGGTCGGGATTCGCGGGGGGTGGTTACAATGAGCAGTTCTTC. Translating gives CASSPRSGFAGGGYNEQFF.

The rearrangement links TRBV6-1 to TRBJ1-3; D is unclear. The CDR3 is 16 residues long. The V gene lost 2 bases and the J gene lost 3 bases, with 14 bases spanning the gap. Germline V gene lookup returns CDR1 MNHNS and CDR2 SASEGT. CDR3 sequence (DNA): TGTGCCAGCAGTGAACGTCGTGCGGGGAGTGGAAACACCATATATTTT. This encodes CASSERRAGSGNTIYF.

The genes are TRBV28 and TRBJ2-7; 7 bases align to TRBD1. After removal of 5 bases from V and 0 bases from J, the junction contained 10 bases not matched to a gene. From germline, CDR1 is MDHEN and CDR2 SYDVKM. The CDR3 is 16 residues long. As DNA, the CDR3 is TGTGCCAGCAGTCCTAGACAGGGCCTAAGCTCCTACGAGCAGTACTTC. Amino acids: CASSPRQGLSSYEQYF.

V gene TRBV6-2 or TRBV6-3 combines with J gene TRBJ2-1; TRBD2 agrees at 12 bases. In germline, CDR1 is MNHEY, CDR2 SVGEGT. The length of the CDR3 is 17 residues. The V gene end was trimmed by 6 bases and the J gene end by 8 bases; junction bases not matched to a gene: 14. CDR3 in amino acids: CASSRQGLAGGLDEQFF. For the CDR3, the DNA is TGTGCCAGCAGCCGCCAAGGTCTAGCGGGGGGGCTTGATGAGCAGTTCTTC.

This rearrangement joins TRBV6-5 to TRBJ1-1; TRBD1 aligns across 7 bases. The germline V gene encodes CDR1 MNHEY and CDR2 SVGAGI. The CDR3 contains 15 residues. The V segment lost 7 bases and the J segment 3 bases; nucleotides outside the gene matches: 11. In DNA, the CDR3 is TGTGCCAGCAAGGAACAGGGGAAGGGGTACACTGAAGCTTTCTTT. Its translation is CASKEQGKGYTEAFF.

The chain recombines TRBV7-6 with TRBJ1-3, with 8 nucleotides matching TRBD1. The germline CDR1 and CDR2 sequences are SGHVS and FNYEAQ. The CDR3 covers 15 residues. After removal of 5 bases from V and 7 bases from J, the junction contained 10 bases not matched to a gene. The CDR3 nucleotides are TGTGCCAGCAGCCCACAGCCTGACAGGGGTAACACCATATATTTT. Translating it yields CASSPQPDRGNTIYF. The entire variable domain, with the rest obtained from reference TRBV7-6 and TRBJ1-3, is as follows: GAGVSQSPRYKVTKRGQDVALRCDPISGHVSLYWYRQALGQGPEFLTYFNYEAQQDKSGLPNDRFSAERPEGSISTLTIQRTEQRDSAMYRCASSPQPDRGNTIYFGEGSWLTVV.

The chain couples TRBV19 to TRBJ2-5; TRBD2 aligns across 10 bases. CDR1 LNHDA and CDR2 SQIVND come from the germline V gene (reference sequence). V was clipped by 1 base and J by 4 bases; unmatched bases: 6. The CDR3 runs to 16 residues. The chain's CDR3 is CASSIGSAGGRETQYF. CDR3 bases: TGTGCCAGTAGTATAGGTTCAGCGGGGGGGCGAGAGACCCAGTACTTC.